This entry concerns a single T cell receptor beta chain. Antigen unknown. The data stem from a study of identical twins. Study findings and constraints: Insertions were reduced in abundant cord blood beta clonotypes but not in memory repertoires.

TCRdb re-analysed the 5' RACE reads in MiXCR, keeping a single row per CDR3 protein. The table shows about 240,000 distinct CDR3 sequences, with approximately 6.8% occurring only once. V lost 6 bases to trimming and J lost 0 bases; unmatched junction nucleotides: 6. The V gene's germline CDR1 is SGHDN and CDR2 FVKESK. This CDR3 is 17 amino acids long. These data were also reused for a study on yellow fever vaccine responses in identical twins. That study reports: Reports say the vaccine T cell response in twins looked partly convergent and partly personalized.

This TCR derives from a woman aged 18-35 years in good health. Material: CD8+ T cells sorted from blood. The V and J genes are TRBV14 and TRBJ2-3, with 13 bases identical to TRBD2. The CDR3 DNA follows: TGTGCCAGCAGACCCGGACTAGCGGGAGTTAGCACAGATACGCAGTATTTT. It yields the protein CASRPGLAGVSTDTQYF.